One and the same sample provided the 3 T cell receptor beta chains below, sequenced in a study of CD8+CD57+ T cells in acquired aplastic anemia. Patients included in sequencing had previously demonstrated CD8+CD57+ cell expansion by flow cytometry. The template used for profiling TCR beta VDJ and CDR3 was genomic DNA. TCRdb processed the reads anew with MiXCR; each CDR3 protein has one entry. Of 150,000 to 200,000 distinct CDR3 sequences listed, roughly 48% are singletons. Sequenced material: sorted CD4+, CD8+, or CD8+CD57+ T cells (not recorded which) from PBMCs. These receptors all stem from a human donor with aplastic anemia.

This sequence joins TRBV7-3 and TRBJ1-1; the D is unclear. This CDR3 region has 14 residues. V lost 5 bases, J lost 3 bases, and 13 bases lay in between. The V gene's germline CDR1 is SGHTA and CDR2 FQGTGA. The CDR3 reads CASSATGRDTEAFF. CDR3 nucleotide sequence: TGTGCCAGCAGCGCTACCGGGAGGGACACTGAAGCTTTCTTT.

The chain combines TRBV5-1 with TRBJ1-5, with D tentatively TRBD1 (5 bases). Germline lookup yields CDR1 SGHRS and CDR2 YFSETQ. V dropped 0 bases and J dropped 2 bases, with 12 bases sitting between them. The CDR3 has 16 residues. CDR3 protein: CASSLVAGDGNQPQHF. CDR3 sequence (DNA): TGCGCCAGCAGCTTGGTAGCGGGGGATGGCAATCAGCCCCAGCATTTT.

This clonotype was counted between two and nine times. CDR3 coding DNA: TGTGCCAGCAGCCTAGTGGGGGGATCCACCGGGGAGCTGTTTTTT. As protein: CASSLVGGSTGELFF. The chain has TRBV13 and TRBJ2-2, with D possibly matching TRBD2 (6 bases). The length of the CDR3 is 15 residues. Germline V gene data show CDR1 as PRHDT and CDR2 as FYEKMQ (reference sequence). V was cut by 5 bases and J by 4 bases, with 14 bases left in between. Full variable domain (rest looked up from reference TRBV13 and TRBJ2-2): AAGVIQSPRHLIKEKRETATLKCYPIPRHDTVYWYQQGPGQDPQFLISFYEKMQSDKGSIPDRFSAQQFSDYHSELNMSSLELGDSALYFCASSLVGGSTGELFFGEGSRLTVL.